This T cell receptor (beta chain) was captured in a study of blood T cells in healthy people across ages. Then a second PCR, running roughly 7 to 11 cycles, was carried out with a sample-barcoded 5' primer and a J-beta primer mix. TCRdb independently ran MiXCR on the 5' RACE reads; one entry per CDR3 protein. The sample yields hundreds of thousands of distinct CDR3 sequences, 24% seen once. This CDR3 has 14 amino acids. J was trimmed by 4 bases and V by 6 bases; bases with no gene match: 9. This clonotype was counted between two and nine times. PBMCs were isolated at a quantity of at least 6.5 million per sample. This sample also appeared in a second study, on T cells of mothers and their children. From that paper: The authors identified no persistent microchimeric T cell clones.

The chain is built from TRBV12-3 or TRBV12-4 and TRBJ2-7; 7 bases map to TRBD2. The source is a boy younger than 18 in good health. The specimen was blood. For the CDR3, the DNA is TGTGCCAGCAGCCAACTAGCGCCCGTATACGAGCAGTACTTC. This gives the protein CASSQLAPVYEQYF.